The clone carrying this TCR beta chain is classed as large. The antigen is unknown. The treatment was: roughly 10-day PBMC culture with coronavirus spike peptide pools or control peptides (ViraFEST assay). An Oncomine TCR Beta short-read assay was used to sequence the DNA from cultured CD4+ T cells. MiXCR was run by TCRdb on the PCR reads, yielding one entry per CDR3 protein. Of around 12,000 distinct CDR3 sequences in the sample, more than 45% were seen once. This specimen belongs to a study of vaccination and CD4 T cells after COVID-19. Study summary: SARS-CoV-2 positivity in convalescent patients was established by nasal swab PCR; nine had mild and one severe disease.

The sample taken for sequencing was CD4+ T cells from blood, cultured in vitro. The TCR sequence derives from a human donor who had recovered from COVID-19.

CDR3 DNA: TGTGCCAGCAGCCTAGAGGGGGGAAGGTCGAATGAGCTGTTTTTT. This codes for CASSLEGGRSNELFF. The gene calls are TRBV7-9 and TRBJ2-2, with D perhaps TRBD1 or TRBD2 (6 bases each). The germline V and J ends were trimmed by 5 bases and 11 bases, with 21 bases remaining between them. CDR3 size: 15 residues. Per germline, CDR1 SEHNR and CDR2 FQNEAQ (reference sequence).